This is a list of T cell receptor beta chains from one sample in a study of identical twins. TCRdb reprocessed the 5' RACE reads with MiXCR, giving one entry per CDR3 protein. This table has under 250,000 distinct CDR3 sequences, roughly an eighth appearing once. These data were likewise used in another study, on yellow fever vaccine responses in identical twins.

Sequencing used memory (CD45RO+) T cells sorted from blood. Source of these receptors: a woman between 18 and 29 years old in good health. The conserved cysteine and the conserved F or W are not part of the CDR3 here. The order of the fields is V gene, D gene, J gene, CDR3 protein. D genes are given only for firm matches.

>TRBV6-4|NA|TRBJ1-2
ASRRAGDAYGYT
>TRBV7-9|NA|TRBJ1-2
ASSPDRQRYGYT
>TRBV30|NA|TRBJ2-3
AWKAGQNTDTQY
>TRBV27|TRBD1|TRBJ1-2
ASSKDRGLVYGYT
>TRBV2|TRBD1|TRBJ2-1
ASSEQGANNEQF
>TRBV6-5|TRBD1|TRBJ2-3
ASSYSTLTRQGATDTQY
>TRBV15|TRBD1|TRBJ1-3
ATSKRTGSGNTIY
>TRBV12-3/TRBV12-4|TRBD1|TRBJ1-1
ASSRDRPNTEAF
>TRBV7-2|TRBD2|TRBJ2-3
ASSLTGRDTQY
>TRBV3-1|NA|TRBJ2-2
ASSPRTSWSRPGELF
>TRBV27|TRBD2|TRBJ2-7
ASSLYSGGAYEQY
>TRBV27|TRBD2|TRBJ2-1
ASSLAGGLAGYNEQF
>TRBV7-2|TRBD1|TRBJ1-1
ASSPGTGPNTEAF
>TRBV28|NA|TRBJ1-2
ASSPHRNYGYT
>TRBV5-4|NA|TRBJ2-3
ASSLGLQSADTQY
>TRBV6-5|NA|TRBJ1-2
ASSYSRYGAGYT
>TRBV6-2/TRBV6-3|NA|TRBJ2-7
ASSYSTVAYEQY
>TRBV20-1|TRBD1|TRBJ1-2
SALTGTGGGYT
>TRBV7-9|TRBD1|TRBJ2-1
ASSFNPGTAEQF
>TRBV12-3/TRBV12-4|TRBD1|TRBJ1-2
ASRQGLSYGYT
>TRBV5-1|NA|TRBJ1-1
ASSLDQTNTEAF
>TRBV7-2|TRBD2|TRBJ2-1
ASSLVGGDNEQF
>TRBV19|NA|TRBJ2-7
ASRRTDSYEQY
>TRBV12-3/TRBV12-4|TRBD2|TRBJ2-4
ASSFLAGDFLPNIQY
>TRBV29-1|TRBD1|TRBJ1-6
SVETGPGSPLH
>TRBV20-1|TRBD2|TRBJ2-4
SAVPSGGMMVAKNIQY
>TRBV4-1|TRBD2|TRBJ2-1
ASSRLAGGYYNEQF
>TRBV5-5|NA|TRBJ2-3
ASSYRRTDTQY
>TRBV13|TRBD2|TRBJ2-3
ASSTLAPGTDTQY
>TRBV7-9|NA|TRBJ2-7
ASARDSAYEQY
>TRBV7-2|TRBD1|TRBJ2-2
ATGQGFIGELF
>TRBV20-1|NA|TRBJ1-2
SASSMEGGFNYGYT
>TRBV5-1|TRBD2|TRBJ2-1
ASQREGRAYYNEQF
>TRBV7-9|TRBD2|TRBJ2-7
ASSLGTSGAGEQY
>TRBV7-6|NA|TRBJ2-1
ASILRTSNNEQF
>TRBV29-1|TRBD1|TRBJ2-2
SVGQGSGTGELF
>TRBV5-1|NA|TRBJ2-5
ASSLEGKGGKETQY
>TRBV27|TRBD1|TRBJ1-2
ASSPTGGGGYT
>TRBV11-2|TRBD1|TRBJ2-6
ASSLVPTGGLSGANVLT
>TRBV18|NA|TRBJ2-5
ASSPPNQETQY
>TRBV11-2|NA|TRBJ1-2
ASSLAGWIGYT
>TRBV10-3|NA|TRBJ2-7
AIKEGDEQY
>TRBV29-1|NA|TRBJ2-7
SVLMASEQY
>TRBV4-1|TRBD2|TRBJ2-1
ASSRGGTGYNEQF
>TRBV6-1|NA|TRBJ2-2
ASTDRGGRGELF
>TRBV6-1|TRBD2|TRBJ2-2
ASTSLGASGVITGELF
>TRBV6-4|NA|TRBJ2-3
ASSDSHSTDTQY
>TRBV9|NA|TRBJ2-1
ASSVFGRELNEQF
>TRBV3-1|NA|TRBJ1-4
ASSPSWGAGEKLF
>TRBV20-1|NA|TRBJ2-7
SAKDGQSTYEQY
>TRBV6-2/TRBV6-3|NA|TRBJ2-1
ASSSGGMGNEQF
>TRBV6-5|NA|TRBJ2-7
ASSYPQGNNYEQY
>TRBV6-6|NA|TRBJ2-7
ASRAGAGEQY
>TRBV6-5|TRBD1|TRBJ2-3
ASSYRGPPDTQY